Sequencing of this T cell receptor beta chain was carried out in a study of blood T cell repertoires in COVID-19. Across the whole study: Both acute and convalescent COVID-19 samples were obtained from the United States, Italy and Spain.

As processed by the authors: From reference gene primer amplification, estimates of nucleated cell counts were derived. Profiled with immunoSEQ multiplex PCR; TCRdb holds only in-frame clones, not every one. V and J calls and clone size follow that table, whereas D and trimming were derived from the DNA. This sample has about 400,000 clones, with less than 90% found just once. Seattle's cohort entered during active infection and was followed longitudinally. What was sequenced was peripheral blood. The TCR sequence derives from an older woman with COVID-19, enrolled during active disease.

The CDR3 loop is CASSPQGQMNTEAFF. CDR3 DNA: TGTGCCAGCTCACCCCAGGGACAGATGAACACTGAAGCTTTCTTT. V usage is TRBV18 and J usage is TRBJ1-1; 7 positions agree with TRBD1. Trimming removed 3 bases from V and 0 bases from J; junction bases left unmatched: 4. CDR1 KGHSH and CDR2 LQKENI come from the germline V gene. The length of the CDR3 is 15 residues. The whole variable domain, filled in from reference TRBV18 and TRBJ1-1, reads NAGVMQNPRHLVRRRGQEARLRCSPMKGHSHVYWYRQLPEEGLKFMVYLQKENIIDESGMPKERFSAEFPKEGPSILRIQQVVRGDSAAYFCASSPQGQMNTEAFFGQGTRLTVV.